The clone carrying this TCR beta chain was picked up many times. The entry originates in a study of regulatory T cells in long-lasting Graves disease. Study-wide context: It was over 5 years of antithyroid drugs, with positive TSH receptor antibodies, that meant persistent Graves' disease.

The CDR3 sequence is 14 residues long. Germline CDR1 and CDR2: DFQATT and SNEGSKA (reference sequence). V lost 2 bases, J lost 2 bases, and 5 bases stayed unmatched. Relying on iRepertoire HTBI primers and Arm-PCR of CDR3 regions, the team built TCR beta libraries. TCRdb reprocessed the multiplex PCR reads via MiXCR and lists one record per CDR3 protein. Among fewer than 400,000 distinct CDR3 sequences listed, less than 20% were seen once. Time point here: persistent/refractory GD, antithyroid drugs over 5 years with positive TRAb. PBMC-extracted RNA yielded the TCR library. The genes are TRBV20-1 and TRBJ1-1; 7 bases map to TRBD1. This sample comprised peripheral blood mononuclear cells (PBMCs), obtained when the disease was refractory, from a patient treated with antithyroid drugs. This receptor was obtained from a female donor with Graves disease. The CDR3 bases are TGCAGTGCTAGATCCCGGACAGGCAACACTGAAGCTTTCTTT. Protein: CSARSRTGNTEAFF.